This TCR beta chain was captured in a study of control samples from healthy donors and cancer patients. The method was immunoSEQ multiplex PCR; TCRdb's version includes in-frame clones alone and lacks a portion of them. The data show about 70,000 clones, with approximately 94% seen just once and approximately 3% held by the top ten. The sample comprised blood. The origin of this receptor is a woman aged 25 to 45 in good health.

In nucleotides, the CDR3 is TGCGCCAGCAGCCCATACGGGACAACGAACACTGAAGCTTTCTTT. Its translation: CASSPYGTTNTEAFF. V usage is TRBV4-1 and J usage is TRBJ1-1; the D gene is possibly TRBD1 (6 bases). The CDR3 is 15 amino acids. V was pared by 4 bases and J by 1 base, with 13 bases between. Looked up from germline, CDR1 is MGHRA and CDR2 is YSYEKL.